This T cell receptor beta chain was sequenced for a study of Graves' ophthalmopathy and Graves' hyperthyroidism. Among the exclusions were patients with other autoimmune diseases, uncontrolled infections, pregnancy or lactation. A diagnosis was made from clinical symptoms together with serum thyroxine, TRAb, thyroid ultrasound and orbital computed tomography. Study observations and caveats: Most expanded clonotypes from thyroid (those above 0.001 frequency) were also found in blood. With just under 90% sensitivity and over 65% specificity, a 13-signature model separated ophthalmopathy from stable hyperthyroidism.

This clonotype was seen many times. Its matching antigen is unknown. The TCR beta CDR3 regions underwent amplification from RNA transcripts. First-round RT-PCR relied on HTBI primers, and a second-round multiplex PCR came next. MiXCR, run by TCRdb on the multiplex PCR reads, gives a single entry per CDR3 protein. The repertoire holds around 1,200,000 distinct CDR3 sequences, with approximately 35% as singletons. The TCR originated in an adult man with Graves' hyperthyroidism. The sample comprised peripheral blood or thyroid tissue (not recorded which).

The chain's CDR3 is CASSQDHLGQPSLGPQHF. The CDR3, as DNA: TGTGCCAGCAGCCAAGATCATTTGGGACAGCCGTCACTTGGGCCCCAGCATTTT. This sequence joins TRBV14 and TRBJ1-5, with 7 bases matching TRBD1. J lost 9 bases, V lost 0 bases, and 17 bases had no gene match. Germline assignment: CDR1 SGHDN and CDR2 FVKESK. The CDR3 is 18 amino acids.